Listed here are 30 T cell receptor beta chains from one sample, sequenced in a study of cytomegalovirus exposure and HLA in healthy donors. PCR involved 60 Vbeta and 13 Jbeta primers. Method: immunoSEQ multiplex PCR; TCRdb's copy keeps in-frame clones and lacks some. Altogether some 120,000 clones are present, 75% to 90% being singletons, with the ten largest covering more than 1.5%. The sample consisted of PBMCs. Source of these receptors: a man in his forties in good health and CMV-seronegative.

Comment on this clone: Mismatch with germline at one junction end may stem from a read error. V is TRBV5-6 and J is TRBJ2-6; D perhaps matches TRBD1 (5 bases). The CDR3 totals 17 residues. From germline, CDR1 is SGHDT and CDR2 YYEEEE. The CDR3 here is CASSPVPGNSGANGLTF. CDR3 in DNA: TGTGCCAGCAGCCCGGTTCCAGGGAACTCTGGGGCCAACGGCCTGACTTTC.

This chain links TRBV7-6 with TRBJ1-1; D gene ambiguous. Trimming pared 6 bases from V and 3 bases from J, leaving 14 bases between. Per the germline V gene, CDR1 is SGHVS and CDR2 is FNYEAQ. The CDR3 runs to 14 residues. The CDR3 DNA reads TGTGCCAGCAGTAACGGGAGAGGGTACACTGAAGCTTTCTTT. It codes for CASSNGRGYTEAFF.

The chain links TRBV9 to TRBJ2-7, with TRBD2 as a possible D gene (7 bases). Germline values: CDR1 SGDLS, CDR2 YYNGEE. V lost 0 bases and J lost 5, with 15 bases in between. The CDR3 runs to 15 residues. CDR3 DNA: TGTGCCAGCAGCGTAGGCCGGGGGGCAACGAACGAGCAGTACTTC. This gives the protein CASSVGRGATNEQYF.

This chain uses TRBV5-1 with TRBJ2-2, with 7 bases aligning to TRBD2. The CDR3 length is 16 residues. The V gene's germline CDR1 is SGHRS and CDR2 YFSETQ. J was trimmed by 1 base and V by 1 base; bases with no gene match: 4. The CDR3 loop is CASSLQASGNTGELFF. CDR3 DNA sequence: TGCGCCAGCAGCTTGCAAGCTAGCGGGAACACCGGGGAGCTGTTTTTT.

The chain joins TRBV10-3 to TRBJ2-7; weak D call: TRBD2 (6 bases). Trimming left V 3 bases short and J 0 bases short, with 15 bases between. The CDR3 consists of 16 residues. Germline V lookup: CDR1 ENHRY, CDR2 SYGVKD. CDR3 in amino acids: CAISETGLPPSYEQYF. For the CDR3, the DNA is TGTGCCATCAGTGAAACGGGACTCCCGCCCTCCTACGAGCAGTACTTC.

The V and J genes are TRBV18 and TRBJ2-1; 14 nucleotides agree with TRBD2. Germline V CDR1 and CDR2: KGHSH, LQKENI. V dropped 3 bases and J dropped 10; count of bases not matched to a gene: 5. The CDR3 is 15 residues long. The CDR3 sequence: CASSPGLAGVEEQFF. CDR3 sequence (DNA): TGTGCCAGCTCACCGGGACTAGCGGGGGTTGAGGAGCAGTTCTTC.

This chain's CDR3 is CASSNGAGGRDTQYF. CDR3 DNA: TGTGCCAGCAGCAATGGAGCGGGAGGGCGTGATACGCAGTATTTT. This rearrangement joins TRBV7-9 to TRBJ2-3, with 10 bases matching TRBD2. The CDR3 extends over 15 amino acids. The germline V gene encodes CDR1 SEHNR and CDR2 FQNEAQ (reference sequence). V lost 5 bases and J lost 6; bases outside the gene matches: 8.

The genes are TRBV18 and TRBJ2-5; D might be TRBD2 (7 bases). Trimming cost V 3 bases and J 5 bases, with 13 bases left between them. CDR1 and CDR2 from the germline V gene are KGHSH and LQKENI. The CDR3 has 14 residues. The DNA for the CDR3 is TGTGCCAGCTCACCCCGGGGGGCCTATGAGACCCAGTACTTC. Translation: CASSPRGAYETQYF. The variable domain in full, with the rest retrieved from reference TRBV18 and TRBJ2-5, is NAGVMQNPRHLVRRRGQEARLRCSPMKGHSHVYWYRQLPEEGLKFMVYLQKENIIDESGMPKERFSAEFPKEGPSILRIQQVVRGDSAAYFCASSPRGAYETQYFGPGTRLLVL.

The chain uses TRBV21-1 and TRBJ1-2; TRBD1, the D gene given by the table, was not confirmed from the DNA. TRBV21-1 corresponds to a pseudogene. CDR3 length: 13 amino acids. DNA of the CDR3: TGTGCCAGACCGACAGGGACCAACTATGGCTACACCTTC. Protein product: CARPTGTNYGYTF.

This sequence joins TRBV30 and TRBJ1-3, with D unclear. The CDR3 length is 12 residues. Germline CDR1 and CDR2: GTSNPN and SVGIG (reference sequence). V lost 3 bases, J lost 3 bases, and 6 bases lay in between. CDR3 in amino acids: CAWSVIGNTIYF. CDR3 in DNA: TGTGCCTGGAGCGTTATTGGAAACACCATATATTTT.

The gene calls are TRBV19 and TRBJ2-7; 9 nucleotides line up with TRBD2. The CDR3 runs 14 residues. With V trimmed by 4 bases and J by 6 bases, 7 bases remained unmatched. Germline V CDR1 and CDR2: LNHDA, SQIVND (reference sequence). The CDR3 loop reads CASSNRLAGSEQYF. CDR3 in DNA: TGTGCCAGTAGTAACCGGCTAGCGGGATCCGAGCAGTACTTC.

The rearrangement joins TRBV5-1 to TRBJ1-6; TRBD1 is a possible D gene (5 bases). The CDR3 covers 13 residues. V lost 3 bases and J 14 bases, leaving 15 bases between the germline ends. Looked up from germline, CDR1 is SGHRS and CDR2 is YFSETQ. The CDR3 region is CASSSPGGDTLHF. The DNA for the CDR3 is TGCGCCAGCAGCTCCCCGGGGGGAGACACCCTCCACTTT. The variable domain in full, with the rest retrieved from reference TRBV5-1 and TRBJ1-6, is KAGVTQTPRYLIKTRGQQVTLSCSPISGHRSVSWYQQTPGQGLQFLFEYFSETQRNKGNFPGRFSGRQFSNSRSEMNVSTLELGDSALYLCASSSPGGDTLHFGNGTRLTVT.

The CDR3 sequence: CASSVVAGEHTGELFF. As DNA, the CDR3 is TGTGCCAGCAGCGTAGTAGCGGGGGAACACACCGGGGAGCTGTTTTTT. The chain recombines TRBV9 with TRBJ2-2; 9 bases match TRBD2. The V gene end was trimmed by 0 bases and the J gene end by 3 bases; junction bases not matched to a gene: 3. In germline, CDR1 is SGDLS, CDR2 YYNGEE. This CDR3 has 16 amino acids.

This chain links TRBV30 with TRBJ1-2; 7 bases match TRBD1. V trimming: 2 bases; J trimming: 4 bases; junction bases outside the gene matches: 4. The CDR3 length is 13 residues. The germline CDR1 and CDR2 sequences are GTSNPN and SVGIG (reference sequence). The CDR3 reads CAWSPTGIYGYTF. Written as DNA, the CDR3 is TGTGCCTGGAGTCCGACAGGGATCTATGGCTACACCTTC. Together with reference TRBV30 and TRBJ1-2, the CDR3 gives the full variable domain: SQTIHQWPATLVQPVGSPLSLECTVEGTSNPNLYWYRQAAGRGLQLLFYSVGIGQISSEVPQNLSASRPQDRQFILSSKKLLLSDSGFYLCAWSPTGIYGYTFGSGTRLTVV.

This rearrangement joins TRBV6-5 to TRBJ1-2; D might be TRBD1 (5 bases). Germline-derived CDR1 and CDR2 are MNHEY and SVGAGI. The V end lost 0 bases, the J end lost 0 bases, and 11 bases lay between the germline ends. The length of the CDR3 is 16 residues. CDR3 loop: CASSYSRDGANYGYTF. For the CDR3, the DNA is TGTGCCAGCAGTTACTCGCGGGACGGAGCTAACTATGGCTACACCTTC.

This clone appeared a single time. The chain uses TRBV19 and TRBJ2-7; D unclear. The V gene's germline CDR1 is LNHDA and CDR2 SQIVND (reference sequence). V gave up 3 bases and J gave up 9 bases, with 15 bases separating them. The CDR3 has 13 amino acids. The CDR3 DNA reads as TGTGCCAGTAGTATGCAGGTGGCAAGTCTGCAGTACTTC. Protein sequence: CASSMQVASLQYF. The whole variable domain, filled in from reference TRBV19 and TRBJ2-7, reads DGGITQSPKYLFRKEGQNVTLSCEQNLNHDAMYWYRQDPGQGLRLIYYSQIVNDFQKGDIAEGYSVSREKKESFPLTVTSAQKNPTAFYLCASSMQVASLQYFGPGTRLTVT.

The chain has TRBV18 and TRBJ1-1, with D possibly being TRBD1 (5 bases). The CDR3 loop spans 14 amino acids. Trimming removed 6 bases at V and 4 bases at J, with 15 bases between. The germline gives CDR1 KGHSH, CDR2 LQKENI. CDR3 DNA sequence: TGTGCCAGCTCTATGGCAGGGAAGGGCACTGAAGCTTTCTTT. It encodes CASSMAGKGTEAFF.

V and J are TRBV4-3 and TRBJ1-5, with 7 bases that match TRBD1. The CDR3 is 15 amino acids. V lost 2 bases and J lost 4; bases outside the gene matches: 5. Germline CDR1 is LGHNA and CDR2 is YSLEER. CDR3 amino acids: CASSQLPGQNQPQHF. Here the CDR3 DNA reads TGCGCCAGCAGCCAACTGCCGGGACAGAATCAGCCCCAGCATTTT.

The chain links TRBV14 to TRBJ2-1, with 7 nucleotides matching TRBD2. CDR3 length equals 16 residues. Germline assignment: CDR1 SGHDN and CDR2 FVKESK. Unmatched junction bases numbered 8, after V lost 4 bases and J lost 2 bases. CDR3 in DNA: TGTGCCAGCAGCCTCCACTTCACTAGCGCCTACAATGAGCAGTTCTTC. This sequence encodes CASSLHFTSAYNEQFF.

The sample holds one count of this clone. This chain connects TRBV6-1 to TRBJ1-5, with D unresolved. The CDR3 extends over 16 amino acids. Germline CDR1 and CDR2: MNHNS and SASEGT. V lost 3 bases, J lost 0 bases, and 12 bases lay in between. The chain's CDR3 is CASSDPGGNSNQPQHF. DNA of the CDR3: TGTGCCAGCAGTGACCCCGGAGGAAATAGCAATCAGCCCCAGCATTTT.

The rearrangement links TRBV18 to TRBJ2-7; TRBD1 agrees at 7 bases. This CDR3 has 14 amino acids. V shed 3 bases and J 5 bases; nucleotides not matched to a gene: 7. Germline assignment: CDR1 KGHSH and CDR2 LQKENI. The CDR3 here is CASSPRDSMDEQYF. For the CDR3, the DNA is TGTGCCAGCTCACCCCGGGACAGCATGGACGAGCAGTACTTC.

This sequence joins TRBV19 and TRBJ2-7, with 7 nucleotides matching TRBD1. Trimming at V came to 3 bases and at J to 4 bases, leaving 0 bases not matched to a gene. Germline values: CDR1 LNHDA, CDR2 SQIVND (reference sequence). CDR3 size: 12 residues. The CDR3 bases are TGTGCCAGTAGTATGGGACAGTACGAGCAGTACTTC. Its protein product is CASSMGQYEQYF.

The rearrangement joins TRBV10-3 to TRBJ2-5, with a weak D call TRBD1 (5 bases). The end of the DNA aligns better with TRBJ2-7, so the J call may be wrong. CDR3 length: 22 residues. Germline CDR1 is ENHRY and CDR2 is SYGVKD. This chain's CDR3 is CAISESAWPRQGSSLSSYEQYF. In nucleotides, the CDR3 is TGTGCCATCAGTGAGTCGGCCTGGCCTCGGCAGGGTTCCTCCCTTAGCTCCTACGAGCAGTACTTC.

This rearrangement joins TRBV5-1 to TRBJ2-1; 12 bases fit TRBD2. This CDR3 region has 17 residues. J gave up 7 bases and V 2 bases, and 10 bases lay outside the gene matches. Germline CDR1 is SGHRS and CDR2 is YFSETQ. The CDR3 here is CASSFNPSGGALNEQFF. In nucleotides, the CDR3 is TGCGCCAGCAGCTTTAACCCTAGCGGGGGGGCCTTGAATGAGCAGTTCTTC.

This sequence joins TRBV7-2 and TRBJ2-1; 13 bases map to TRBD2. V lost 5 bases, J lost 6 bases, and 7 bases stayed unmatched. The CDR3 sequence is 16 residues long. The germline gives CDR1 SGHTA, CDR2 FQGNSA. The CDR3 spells CASSLPGLAGSNEQFF. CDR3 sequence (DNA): TGTGCCAGCAGCCTCCCGGGACTAGCGGGGAGCAATGAGCAGTTCTTC.

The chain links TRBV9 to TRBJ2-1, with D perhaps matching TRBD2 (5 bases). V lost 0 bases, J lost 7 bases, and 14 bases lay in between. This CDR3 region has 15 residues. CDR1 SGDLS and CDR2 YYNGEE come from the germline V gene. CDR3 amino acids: CASSVAPDLRNEQFF. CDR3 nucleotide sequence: TGTGCCAGCAGCGTAGCCCCGGACTTGAGGAATGAGCAGTTCTTC.

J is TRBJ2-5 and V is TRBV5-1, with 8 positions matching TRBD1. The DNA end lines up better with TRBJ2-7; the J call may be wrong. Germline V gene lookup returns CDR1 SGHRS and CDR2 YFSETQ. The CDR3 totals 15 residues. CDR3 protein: CASSALGQGASEQYF. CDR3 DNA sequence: TGCGCCAGCAGCGCCCTAGGGCAGGGGGCATCCGAGCAGTACTTC.

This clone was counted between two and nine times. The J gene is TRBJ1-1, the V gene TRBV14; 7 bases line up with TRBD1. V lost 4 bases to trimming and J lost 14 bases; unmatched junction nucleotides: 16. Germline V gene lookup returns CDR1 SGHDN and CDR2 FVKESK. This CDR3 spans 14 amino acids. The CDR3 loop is CASSPYGTVALAFF. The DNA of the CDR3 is TGTGCCAGCAGCCCGTACGGGACAGTTGCCCTAGCCTTCTTT.

The CDR3 nucleotides read TGCGCCAGCAGCAAACTAACGGGAGGGGTGAGGTACGAGCAGTACTTC. Translated, it gives CASSKLTGGVRYEQYF. The genes are TRBV5-1 and TRBJ2-7; 8 bases line up with TRBD2. This CDR3 spans 16 amino acids. Trimming cost V 4 bases and J 4 bases; bases outside gene matches: 13. Germline CDR1 reads SGHRS; CDR2 reads YFSETQ.

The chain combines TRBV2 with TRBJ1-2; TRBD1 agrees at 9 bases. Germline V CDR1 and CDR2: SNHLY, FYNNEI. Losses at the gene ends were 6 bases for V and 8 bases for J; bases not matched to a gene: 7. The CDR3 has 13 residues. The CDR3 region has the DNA TGTGCCAGCAGCGGACAGGGGACGGAAGGCTACACCTTC. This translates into CASSGQGTEGYTF.